This TCR beta chain was observed in a study of cytomegalovirus exposure and HLA in healthy donors. General study findings and limits: The study reported that TCR beta sequences accurately predicted HLA-A and HLA-B alleles in most subjects. In a later analysis, HLA-C alleles had the fewest associated TCRs, DRB1 alleles the most. When a later analysis was performed, an Asian-associated ancestry cluster reportedly had fewer N-insertions than the roughly 670-donor mean.

Both 60 Vbeta primers and 13 Jbeta primers went into the PCR. Clones were read by immunoSEQ multiplex PCR, and TCRdb kept only the in-frame ones, dropping some. This sample has 130,000 or so clones, with around 8.5% found just once. The junction had 7 bases not matched to a gene; V was cut back by 0 bases and J by 1 base. CDR3 size: 18 residues. Germline loops: CDR1 LGHNA, CDR2 YNFKEQ. Regarding this clone: Its antigen is undetermined.

The TCR was taken from a man aged 35-49 years in good health and CMV-seronegative. The source material was PBMCs. The chain carries TRBV4-2 and TRBJ2-2; 8 bases fit TRBD2. CDR3: CASSQDFFGGGNTGELFF. CDR3 sequence (DNA): TGTGCCAGCAGCCAAGATTTCTTCGGGGGGGGGAACACCGGGGAGCTGTTTTTT.